Only a few counts were recorded for the clone carrying this T cell receptor (beta chain). Methods used by the authors: By means of reference gene primer amplification, nucleated cell counts were estimated. Sequencing was performed with immunoSEQ multiplex PCR; in TCRdb, only in-frame clones are kept and a portion is missing. V and J calls plus clone size are reproduced from that table; the DNA served to infer D and trimming. The sample records 150,000 or so clones, approximately 88% being singletons. The sample belongs to a study of blood T cell repertoires in COVID-19. Across the whole study: From the United States, Italy and Spain came samples of acute and convalescent COVID-19.

The CDR3 spans 15 residues. CDR1 is SGHRS and CDR2 is YFSETQ in the germline V gene. The V segment lost 7 bases and the J segment 2 bases; nucleotides outside the gene matches: 11. This rearrangement joins TRBV5-1 to TRBJ1-2, with 7 nucleotides matching TRBD1. Sequences were obtained from peripheral blood. The receptor's source is a man aged 50 to 59 with acute or convalescent COVID-19. The DNA for the CDR3 is TGCGCCAGCCGTCGTACCGGGACAGACAACTATGGCTACACCTTC. This codes for CASRRTGTDNYGYTF.